The clone carrying this T cell receptor (beta chain) was observed at least ten times. Its cognate antigen is unknown. This sample stems from a study of molecular identifiers for immune sequencing clone quantification. Regarding the study as a whole: Among 930,000 or so naive cells, as was reported, spiked Jurkat TCR RNA from one cell was detectable. In CMV-specific effectors, clones above 20 copies held over 98% of molecules; naive, under 1%.

Previously described methods and listed TCR primers were used for bulk TCR libraries. TCRdb re-analysed the PCR reads in MiXCR, keeping a single row per CDR3 protein. The sample lists hundreds of thousands of distinct CDR3 sequences, about 20% occurring once. The sample taken for sequencing was naive CD8+ T cells from blood, with Jurkat cell RNA spiked in. This sample's subset: FACS-sorted CD8+CD4-CCR7+CD45RA+ naive T cells. This sequence originates from a human donor in good health. Some libraries in this study had Jurkat cell RNA spiked in.

In DNA form, the CDR3 reads TGTGCCAGCAGCTTATCAGGGGGCGGCAGCGAAAAACTGTTTTTT. This encodes CASSLSGGGSEKLFF. The chain uses TRBV7-6 and TRBJ1-4; 8 bases line up with TRBD1. Germline CDR1 reads SGHVS; CDR2 reads FNYEAQ. The J segment lost 8 bases and the V segment lost 2 bases, leaving 7 bases of the junction unmatched. The CDR3 covers 15 residues.